One and the same sample provided the 2 T cell receptor beta chains below, sequenced in a study of blood T cell repertoires in COVID-19. The method was immunoSEQ multiplex PCR; TCRdb's version includes in-frame clones alone and lacks a portion of them. Of about 300,000 clones listed, 70% to 90% are singletons. Material: PBMCs or T cells enriched from blood (not recorded which). The receptor set was obtained from a woman in her thirties who had recovered from COVID-19.

This chain links TRBV18 with TRBJ1-4, with TRBD1 matching over 11 bases. The CDR3 spans 14 residues. V lost 2 bases, J lost 7 bases, and 0 bases stayed unmatched. The V gene's germline CDR1 is KGHSH and CDR2 LQKENI. The CDR3 nucleotides read TGTGCCAGCTCACCAGGACAGGGGGCTGAAAAACTGTTTTTT. Encoded protein: CASSPGQGAEKLFF. Full variable domain (rest looked up from reference TRBV18 and TRBJ1-4): NAGVMQNPRHLVRRRGQEARLRCSPMKGHSHVYWYRQLPEEGLKFMVYLQKENIIDESGMPKERFSAEFPKEGPSILRIQQVVRGDSAAYFCASSPGQGAEKLFFGSGTQLSVL.

This clone occurred a few times. The chain recombines TRBV3-1 (or the pseudogene TRBV3-2) with TRBJ1-6, with D possibly matching TRBD1 (5 bases). Germline assignment: CDR1 LGHDT and CDR2 YNNKEL (reference sequence). V dropped 4 bases and J dropped 9 bases, with 13 bases sitting between them. This CDR3 has 14 residues. CDR3 DNA: TGTGCCAGCAGCCGGCTAGGGGAAGCTTCACCCCTCCACTTT. It translates to CASSRLGEASPLHF.